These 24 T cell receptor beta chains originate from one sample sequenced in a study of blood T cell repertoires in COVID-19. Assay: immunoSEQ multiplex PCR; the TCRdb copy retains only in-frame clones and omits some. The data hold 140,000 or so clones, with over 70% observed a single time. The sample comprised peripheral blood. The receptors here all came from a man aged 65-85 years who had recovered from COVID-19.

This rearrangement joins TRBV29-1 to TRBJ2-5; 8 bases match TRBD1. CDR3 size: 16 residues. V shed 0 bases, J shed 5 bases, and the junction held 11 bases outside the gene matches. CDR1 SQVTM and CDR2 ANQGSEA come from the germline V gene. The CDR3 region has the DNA TGCAGCGTTGAAGATCGGCGGGACAGGTTCTCGGAGACCCAGTACTTC. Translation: CSVEDRRDRFSETQYF.

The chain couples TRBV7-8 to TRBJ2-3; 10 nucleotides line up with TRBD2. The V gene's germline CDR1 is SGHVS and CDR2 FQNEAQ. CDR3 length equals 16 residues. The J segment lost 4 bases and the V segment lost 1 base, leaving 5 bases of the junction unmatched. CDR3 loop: CASSLEVLAGADTQYF. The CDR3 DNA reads TGTGCCAGCAGCTTAGAAGTGCTAGCGGGAGCAGATACGCAGTATTTT.

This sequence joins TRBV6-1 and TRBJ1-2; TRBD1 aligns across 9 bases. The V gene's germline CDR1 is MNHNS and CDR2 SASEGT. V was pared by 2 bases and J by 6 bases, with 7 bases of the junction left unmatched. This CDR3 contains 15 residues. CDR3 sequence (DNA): TGTGCCAGCAGTGAACTACCCGGGACAGGGAATGGCTACACCTTC. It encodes CASSELPGTGNGYTF.

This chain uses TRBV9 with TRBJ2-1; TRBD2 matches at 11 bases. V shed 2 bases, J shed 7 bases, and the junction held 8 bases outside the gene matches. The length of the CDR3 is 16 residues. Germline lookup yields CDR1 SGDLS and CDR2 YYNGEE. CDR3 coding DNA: TGTGCCAGCAGCGTCGACGTAGCGGGAGGGGTGAATGAGCAGTTCTTC. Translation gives CASSVDVAGGVNEQFF.

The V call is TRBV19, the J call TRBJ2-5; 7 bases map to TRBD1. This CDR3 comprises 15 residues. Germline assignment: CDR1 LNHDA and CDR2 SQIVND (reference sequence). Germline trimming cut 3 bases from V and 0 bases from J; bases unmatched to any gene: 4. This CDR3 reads CASSISTGHQETQYF. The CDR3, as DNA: TGTGCCAGTAGTATTTCGACAGGGCACCAAGAGACCCAGTACTTC.

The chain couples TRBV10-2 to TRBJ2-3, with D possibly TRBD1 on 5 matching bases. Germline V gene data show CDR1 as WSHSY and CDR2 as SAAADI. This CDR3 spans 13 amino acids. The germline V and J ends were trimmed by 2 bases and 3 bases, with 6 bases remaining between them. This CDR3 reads CASSEPGTDTQYF. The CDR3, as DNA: TGCGCCAGCAGTGAGCCAGGGACAGATACGCAGTATTTT.

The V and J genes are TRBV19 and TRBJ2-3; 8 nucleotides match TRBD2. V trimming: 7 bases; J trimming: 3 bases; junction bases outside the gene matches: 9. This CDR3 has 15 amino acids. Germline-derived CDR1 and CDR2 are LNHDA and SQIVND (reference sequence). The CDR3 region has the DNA TGTGCCAGTAAGACTAGCGCGGAAAGGACAGATACGCAGTATTTT. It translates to CASKTSAERTDTQYF.

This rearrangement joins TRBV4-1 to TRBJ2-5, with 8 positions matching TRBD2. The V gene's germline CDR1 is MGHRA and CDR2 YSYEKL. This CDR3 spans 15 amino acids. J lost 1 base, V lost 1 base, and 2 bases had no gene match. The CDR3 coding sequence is TGCGCCAGCAGCCAAGGTACTAGCGGCCAAGAGACCCAGTACTTC. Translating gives CASSQGTSGQETQYF.

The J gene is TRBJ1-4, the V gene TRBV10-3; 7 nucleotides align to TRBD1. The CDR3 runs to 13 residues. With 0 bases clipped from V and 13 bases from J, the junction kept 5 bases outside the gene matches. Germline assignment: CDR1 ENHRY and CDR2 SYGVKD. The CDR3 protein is CAISESDRQPLFF. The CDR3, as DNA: TGTGCCATCAGTGAGTCGGACAGGCAGCCACTGTTTTTT.

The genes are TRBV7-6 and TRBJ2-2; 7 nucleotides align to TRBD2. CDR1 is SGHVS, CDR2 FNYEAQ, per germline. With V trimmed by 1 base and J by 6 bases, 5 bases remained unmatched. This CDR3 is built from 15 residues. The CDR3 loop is CASSLVGLNPGELFF. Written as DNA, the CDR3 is TGTGCCAGCAGCTTAGTGGGACTAAATCCCGGGGAGCTGTTTTTT.

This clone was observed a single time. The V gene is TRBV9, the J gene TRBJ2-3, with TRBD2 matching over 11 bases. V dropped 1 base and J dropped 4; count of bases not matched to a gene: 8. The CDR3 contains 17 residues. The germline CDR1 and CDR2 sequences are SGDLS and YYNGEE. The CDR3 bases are TGTGCCAGCAGCGTAAGGGGACTAGCGGAGTGGGCAGATACGCAGTATTTT. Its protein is CASSVRGLAEWADTQYF. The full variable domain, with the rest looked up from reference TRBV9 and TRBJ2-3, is DSGVTQTPKHLITATGQRVTLRCSPRSGDLSVYWYQQSLDQGLQFLIQYYNGEERAKGNILERFSAQQFPDLHSELNLSSLELGDSALYFCASSVRGLAEWADTQYFGPGTRLTVL.

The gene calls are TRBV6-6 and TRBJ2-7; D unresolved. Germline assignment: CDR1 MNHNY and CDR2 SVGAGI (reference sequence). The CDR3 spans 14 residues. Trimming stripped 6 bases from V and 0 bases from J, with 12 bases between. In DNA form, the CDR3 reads TGTGCCAGCAGGCCTACCGCCCTCTCCTACGAGCAGTACTTC. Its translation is CASRPTALSYEQYF.

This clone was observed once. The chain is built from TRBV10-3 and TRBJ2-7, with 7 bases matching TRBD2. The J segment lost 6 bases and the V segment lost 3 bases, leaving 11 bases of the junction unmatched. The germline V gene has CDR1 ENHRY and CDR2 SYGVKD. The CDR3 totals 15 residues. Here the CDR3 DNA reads TGTGCCATCAGTGATGGCCTAGCGGCCCCCGGCGAGCAGTACTTC. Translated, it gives CAISDGLAAPGEQYF.

As DNA, the CDR3 is TGTGCCAGCAGCGTAGTCGAGGATACGCAGTATTTT. It is translated as CASSVVEDTQYF. The chain recombines TRBV9 with TRBJ2-3; D remains unclear. The CDR3 has 12 amino acids. Trimming removed 0 bases at V and 6 bases at J, with 5 bases between. Germline V gene sequence: CDR1 SGDLS, CDR2 YYNGEE.

The CDR3: CASSCRDRVMKWRECTAFSYEQYF. The CDR3 DNA sequence: TGTGCCAGCAGTTGCCGGGACAGGGTCATGAAATGGCGGGAGTGCACTGCCTTCTCCTACGAGCAGTACTTC. The V and J genes are TRBV27 and TRBJ2-7; 9 nucleotides agree with TRBD1. The CDR3 runs to 24 residues. CDR1 is MNHEY, CDR2 SMNVEV, per germline (reference sequence). J lost 0 bases, V lost 4 bases, and 31 bases had no gene match.

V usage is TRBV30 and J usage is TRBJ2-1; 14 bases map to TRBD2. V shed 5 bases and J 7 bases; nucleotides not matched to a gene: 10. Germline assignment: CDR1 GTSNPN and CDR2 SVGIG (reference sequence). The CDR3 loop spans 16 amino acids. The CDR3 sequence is CAWGGLAGEMGNEQFF. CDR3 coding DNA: TGTGCCTGGGGGGGACTAGCGGGAGAAATGGGGAATGAGCAGTTCTTC.

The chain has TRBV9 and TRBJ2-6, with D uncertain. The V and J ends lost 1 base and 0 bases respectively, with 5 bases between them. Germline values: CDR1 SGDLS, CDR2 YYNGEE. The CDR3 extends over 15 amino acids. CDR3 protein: CASSVPDSGANVLTF. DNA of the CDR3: TGTGCCAGCAGCGTACCAGACTCTGGGGCCAACGTCCTGACTTTC.

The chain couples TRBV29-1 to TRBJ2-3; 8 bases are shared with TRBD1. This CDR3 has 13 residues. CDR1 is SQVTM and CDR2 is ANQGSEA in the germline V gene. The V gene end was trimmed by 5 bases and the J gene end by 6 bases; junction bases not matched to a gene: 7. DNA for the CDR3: TGCAGCGTTCCAGGGGGCGCATCCGATACGCAGTATTTT. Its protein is CSVPGGASDTQYF.

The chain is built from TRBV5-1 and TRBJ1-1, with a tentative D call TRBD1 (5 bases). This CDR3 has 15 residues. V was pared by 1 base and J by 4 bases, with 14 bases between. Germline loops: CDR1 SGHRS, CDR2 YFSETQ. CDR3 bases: TGCGCCAGCAGCTTGAGTCCGGGTCAGGGCACTGAAGCTTTCTTT. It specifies CASSLSPGQGTEAFF.

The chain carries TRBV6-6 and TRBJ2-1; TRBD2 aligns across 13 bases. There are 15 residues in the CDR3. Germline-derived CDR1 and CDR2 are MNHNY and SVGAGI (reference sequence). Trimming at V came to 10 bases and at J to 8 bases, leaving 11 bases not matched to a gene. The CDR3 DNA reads TGTGCCACCGCAGCTTGGACTAGCGGGAGCCATGAGCAGTTCTTC. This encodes CATAAWTSGSHEQFF.

CDR3 DNA: TGTGCCAGCAGCTTAGGGTCTAGCGGGGAGAAAAACATTCAGTACTTC. The encoded protein is CASSLGSSGEKNIQYF. V and J are TRBV13 and TRBJ2-4, with 9 bases matching TRBD2. The CDR3 length is 16 residues. Trimming took 0 bases from V and 4 from J; bases not matched to a gene: 4. CDR1 is PRHDT and CDR2 is FYEKMQ in the germline V gene (reference sequence).

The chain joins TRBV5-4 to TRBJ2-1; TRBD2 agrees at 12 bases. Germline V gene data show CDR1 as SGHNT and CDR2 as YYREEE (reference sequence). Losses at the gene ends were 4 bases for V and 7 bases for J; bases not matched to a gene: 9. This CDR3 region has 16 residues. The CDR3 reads CASSVKTSGSSNEQFF. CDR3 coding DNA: TGTGCCAGCAGCGTAAAGACTAGCGGGAGTTCGAATGAGCAGTTCTTC. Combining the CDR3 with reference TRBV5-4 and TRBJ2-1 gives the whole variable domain ETGVTQSPTHLIKTRGQQVTLRCSSQSGHNTVSWYQQALGQGPQFIFQYYREEENGRGNFPPRFSGLQFPNYSSELNVNALELDDSALYLCASSVKTSGSSNEQFFGPGTRLTVL.

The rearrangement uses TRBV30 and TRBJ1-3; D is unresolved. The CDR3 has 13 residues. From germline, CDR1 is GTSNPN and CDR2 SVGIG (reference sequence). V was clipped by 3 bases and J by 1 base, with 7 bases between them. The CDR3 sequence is CAWSGDSGNTIYF. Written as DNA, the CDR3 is TGTGCCTGGAGCGGGGATTCTGGAAACACCATATATTTT.

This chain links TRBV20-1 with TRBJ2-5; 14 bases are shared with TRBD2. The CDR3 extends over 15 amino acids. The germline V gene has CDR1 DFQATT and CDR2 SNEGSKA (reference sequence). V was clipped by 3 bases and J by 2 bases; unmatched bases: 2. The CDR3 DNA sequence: TGCAGTGCTAGTCGACTAGCGGGAGGGCAAGAGACCCAGTACTTC. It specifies CSASRLAGGQETQYF.